These 15 T cell receptor beta chains came from one sample sequenced in a study of metastatic and nonmetastatic thyroid tumors. TCRdb re-called clones from the PCR reads using MiXCR. The sample contains under 25,000 clones, 22% of which appear only once. None of the patients had undergone any treatment ahead of thyroid surgery. Input material: adjacent normal tissue. The receptors were gathered from a female donor with papillary thyroid cancer or a benign thyroid nodule (not recorded which). Some clones in this sample may be carry-over from other donors' samples.

This clone was observed many times. The genes are TRBV4-1 and TRBJ2-1; TRBD2 is a possible D gene (5 bases). Germline assignment: CDR1 MGHRA and CDR2 YSYEKL. V lost 1 base to trimming and J lost 3 bases, with 13 bases between them. The CDR3 covers 16 residues. The CDR3 nucleotides are TGCGCCAGCAGCCAAGTCCGGCTAGCAGGCTACAATGAGCAGTTCTTC. This gives the protein CASSQVRLAGYNEQFF.

This clone was seen ten or more times. Other DNA sequences within the sample encode an identical CDR3. The chain has TRBV5-1 and TRBJ2-3; the D is unclear. The V gene lost 4 bases and the J gene lost 3 bases, with 9 bases spanning the gap. In germline, CDR1 is SGHRS, CDR2 YFSETQ. This CDR3 is 13 amino acids long. The CDR3 nucleotides read TGCGCCAGCAGCCGCCCGGAGACAGATACGCAGTATTTT. This translates into CASSRPETDTQYF.

This clone came up a few times. This chain links TRBV24-1 with TRBJ2-5; 10 bases align to TRBD1. Germline V gene data show CDR1 as KGHDR and CDR2 as SFDVKD. This CDR3 region has 15 residues. With 1 base clipped from V and 9 bases from J, the junction kept 7 bases outside the gene matches. The CDR3 is CATSDFDRGREAQYF. CDR3 in DNA: TGTGCCACCAGTGATTTCGACAGGGGGCGTGAGGCCCAGTACTTC.

V gene TRBV7-8 combines with J gene TRBJ2-7; maybe TRBD1 (5 bases). The CDR3 is made up of 15 amino acids. The ends were cut back, 4 bases at V and 3 bases at J, with 16 bases in the middle. The germline V gene encodes CDR1 SGHVS and CDR2 FQNEAQ. This chain's CDR3 is CASSSPPQGLYEQYV. The CDR3 bases are TGTGCCAGCAGCTCCCCCCCGCAGGGCCTCTACGAGCAGTACGTC.

This clone was counted ten times or more. V usage is TRBV7-9 and J usage is TRBJ1-1, with D possibly TRBD1 on 5 matching bases. The CDR3 covers 13 residues. Deletions cut 7 bases from V and 6 bases from J, with 15 bases between. The germline gives CDR1 SEHNR, CDR2 FQNEAQ (reference sequence). CDR3 in amino acids: CASTSPQGPEAFF. The DNA for the CDR3 is TGTGCCAGCACAAGCCCGCAGGGCCCTGAAGCTTTCTTT.

This rearrangement joins TRBV28 to TRBJ1-6; D uncertain. This CDR3 comprises 18 residues. Trimming removed 5 bases from V and 5 bases from J, with 22 bases in between. Germline loops: CDR1 MDHEN, CDR2 SYDVKM. This chain's CDR3 is CASSPHWTWVPHNSPLHF. CDR3 bases: TGTGCCAGCAGTCCCCACTGGACCTGGGTCCCCCATAATTCACCCCTCCACTTT.

This clone turned up a few times. This chain connects TRBV10-3 to TRBJ1-2; D not resolved. Per germline, CDR1 ENHRY and CDR2 SYGVKD. V shed 2 bases and J shed 3 bases, with 7 bases lying between them. The CDR3 extends over 13 amino acids. The chain's CDR3 is CAISEGRHYGYTF. The DNA of the CDR3 is TGTGCCATCAGTGAGGGCAGGCACTATGGCTACACCTTC.

V is TRBV6-1 and J is TRBJ2-7; 8 bases map to TRBD1. Germline V gene data show CDR1 as MNHNS and CDR2 as SASEGT. Unmatched junction bases numbered 9, after V lost 5 bases and J lost 3 bases. This CDR3 region has 15 residues. CDR3 in DNA: TGTGCCAGCAGTTTGACCGGGACAGGAGTCTACGAGCAGTACTTC. Its translation: CASSLTGTGVYEQYF.

The chain links TRBV3-1 to TRBJ1-1, with D tentatively TRBD1 (5 bases). The length of the CDR3 is 16 residues. The germline V gene has CDR1 LGHDT and CDR2 YNNKEL (reference sequence). Trimming pared 1 base from V and 0 bases from J, leaving 12 bases between. The CDR3 loop reads CASSQVHGGVNTEAFF. The CDR3 region has the DNA TGTGCCAGCAGCCAAGTCCACGGGGGGGTGAACACTGAAGCTTTCTTT.

This clone is labeled medium-sized. The chain combines TRBV6-1 with TRBJ1-1; weak D call: TRBD1 (5 bases). Trimming shortened V by 4 bases and J by 4 bases, and 16 bases separated the two germline ends. Per germline, CDR1 MNHNS and CDR2 SASEGT. This CDR3 is 15 amino acids long. In DNA, the CDR3 is TGTGCCAGCAGTGCTTTACCCGGGGCCGGCACTGAAGCTTTCTTT. It is translated as CASSALPGAGTEAFF.

This clone was seen ten or more times. The chain uses TRBV28 and TRBJ1-3; weak D call: TRBD1 (5 bases). Trimming cost V 6 bases and J 4 bases, with 16 bases left between them. The CDR3 is 15 residues long. Germline assignment: CDR1 MDHEN and CDR2 SYDVKM. The CDR3: CASSDPGAYGNTIYF. DNA of the CDR3: TGTGCCAGCAGCGACCCCGGGGCTTACGGAAACACCATATATTTT.

This clone appeared a few times. The CDR3 bases are TGTGCCAGCAGCTCCACAACGGGGGGAAACACCATATATTTT. Amino acid sequence: CASSSTTGGNTIYF. V gene TRBV7-2 combines with J gene TRBJ1-3; D not resolved. Germline V gene sequence: CDR1 SGHTA, CDR2 FQGNSA. V was shortened by 4 bases and J by 4 bases, with 11 bases between the two germline ends. The CDR3 length is 14 residues.

This clone was counted many times. This sequence joins TRBV3-1 and TRBJ2-7, with 8 bases fitting TRBD1. Trimming cost V 5 bases and J 6 bases; bases outside gene matches: 6. This CDR3 contains 13 residues. Germline CDR1 and CDR2: LGHDT and YNNKEL (reference sequence). The CDR3 protein is CASSFGQGAEQYF. CDR3 coding DNA: TGTGCCAGCAGCTTCGGACAGGGAGCCGAGCAGTACTTC.

The rearrangement uses TRBV5-1 and TRBJ2-3, with D possibly TRBD1 on 5 matching bases. The V end was cut by 0 bases, the J end by 2 bases, with 10 bases between. CDR1 SGHRS and CDR2 YFSETQ come from the germline V gene. The CDR3 spans 15 residues. The CDR3 region has the DNA TGCGCCAGCAGCTTGGACTTAGGGGCCACAGATACGCAGTATTTT. This translates into CASSLDLGATDTQYF.

The table lists this clone with a few counts. The chain combines TRBV20-1 with TRBJ1-2; no reliable D call. Per the germline V gene, CDR1 is DFQATT and CDR2 is SNEGSKA (reference sequence). This CDR3 region has 13 residues. Trimming cost V 0 bases and J 6 bases, with 11 bases left between them. The CDR3 here is CSARDVVGDGYTF. The CDR3 DNA reads as TGCAGTGCTAGAGATGTGGTTGGGGATGGCTACACCTTC.